The entry that follows covers one TCR beta chain sequence. This specimen includes other DNA sequences encoding the same CDR3. Deletions cut 4 bases from V and 1 base from J, with 3 bases between. The CDR3 covers 12 residues. The germline V gene has CDR1 SGHNT and CDR2 YYREEE (reference sequence). This entry belongs to a study of shared clonotypes between healthy human individuals. Profiling relied on immunoSEQ multiplex PCR, and the TCRdb table lists in-frame clones only, not all of them. The sample contains approximately 2,000,000 clones, around 93% of which appear only once. CD4+ cells yielded CD45RA+ naive and CD45RA-negative memory subsets.

This receptor was identified in a young man in good health. Some clones in this sample may be carry-over from other donors' samples. The sequenced sample was naive CD4+ T cells from PBMCs. Subset denoted: CD45RA+ positively selected. The chain is built from TRBV5-4 and TRBJ2-1; D call uncertain. CDR3 amino acids: CASSLSYNEQFF. CDR3 bases: TGTGCCAGCAGCCTGTCCTACAATGAGCAGTTCTTC.